One and the same sample provided the 17 T cell receptor beta chains below, sequenced in a study of blood T cells in healthy people across ages. Sample-barcoded 5' priming and a J-beta primer mix drove a second PCR of roughly 7 to 11 cycles. MiXCR, run by TCRdb on the 5' RACE reads, gives a single entry per CDR3 protein. The data show around 690,000 distinct CDR3 sequences, approximately 50% seen once. Sequencing was done on a sample of blood. Receptors originate from a man aged 55 to 70 in good health.

This chain connects TRBV2 to TRBJ2-1; D ambiguous. CDR1 and CDR2 (germline): SNHLY, FYNNEI. V lost 2 bases and J 6 bases, leaving 14 bases between the germline ends. CDR3 length equals 15 residues. CDR3 amino acids: CASSEPRSPGNEQFF. CDR3 nucleotides: TGTGCCAGCAGTGAACCCAGGTCCCCGGGCAATGAGCAGTTCTTC.

On this clonotype itself: Compared with germline, one end of the junction differs, possibly owing to a read error. This chain links TRBV7-9 with TRBJ1-2, with D possibly matching TRBD1 (5 bases). The germline V gene encodes CDR1 SEHNR and CDR2 FQNEAQ (reference sequence). The CDR3 sequence is 13 residues long. CDR3 nucleotides: TGTGCCAGTAGCTTTTCACAGGAGGATGGCTACACCTTC. Translated, it gives CASSFSQEDGYTF.

The chain joins TRBV6-5 to TRBJ2-1, with D tentatively TRBD1 (6 bases). Deletions cut 6 bases from V and 0 bases from J, with 12 bases between. Germline values: CDR1 MNHEY, CDR2 SVGAGI. The CDR3 loop spans 15 amino acids. The CDR3: CASRVDSNSYNEQFF. The CDR3 DNA is TGTGCCAGCAGAGTGGACAGCAACTCCTACAATGAGCAGTTCTTC.

The V gene is TRBV18, the J gene TRBJ2-3, with 10 bases that match TRBD1. The CDR3 sequence is 16 residues long. Looked up from germline, CDR1 is KGHSH and CDR2 is LQKENI. With 3 bases clipped from V and 1 base from J, the junction kept 4 bases outside the gene matches. The CDR3 nucleotides read TGTGCCAGCTCACCGCGGGGGACAGGGGGCACAGATACGCAGTATTTT. Amino acid sequence: CASSPRGTGGTDTQYF.

This clonotype has only a few counts. The gene calls are TRBV25-1 and TRBJ1-2, with D possibly being TRBD1 (6 bases). The CDR3 contains 15 residues. Germline CDR1 reads MGHDK; CDR2 reads SYGVNS. V lost 10 bases to trimming and J lost 7 bases, with 25 bases between them. CDR3 DNA sequence: TGTGCCACCCTCAGCGTCGGGCAGGGGACGGGTGGCTACACCTTC. Translated, it gives CATLSVGQGTGGYTF.

V is TRBV14 and J is TRBJ1-2; a weak D match, TRBD1 (6 bases). CDR1 and CDR2 from the germline V gene are SGHDN and FVKESK. This CDR3 comprises 13 residues. Between the trimmed V and J ends, which lost 2 bases and 8 bases, there was a span of 12 bases. This chain's CDR3 is CASSQPGTRGYTF. CDR3 DNA sequence: TGTGCCAGCAGCCAACCCGGGACAAGGGGCTACACCTTC. The full variable domain, its missing parts supplied by reference TRBV14 and TRBJ1-2, is EAGVTQFPSHSVIEKGQTVTLRCDPISGHDNLYWYRRVMGKEIKFLLHFVKESKQDESGMPNNRFLAERTGGTYSTLKVQPAELEDSGVYFCASSQPGTRGYTFGSGTRLTVV.

The chain carries TRBV20-1 and TRBJ2-7; unclear D gene. In germline, CDR1 is DFQATT, CDR2 SNEGSKA (reference sequence). V lost 0 bases and J lost 7, with 16 bases in between. This CDR3 is 14 amino acids long. The CDR3 reads CSARDRRDVREQYF. For the CDR3, the DNA is TGCAGTGCTAGAGATCGGCGAGACGTCCGGGAGCAGTACTTC.

This clonotype has a handful of counts. The CDR3 protein is CASSFAAGAGANVLTF. CDR3 nucleotide sequence: TGTGCCAGCAGCTTTGCGGCAGGGGCCGGGGCCAACGTCCTGACTTTC. J is TRBJ2-6 and V is TRBV7-2; maybe TRBD1 (6 bases). The V and J ends lost 3 bases and 4 bases respectively, with 13 bases between them. The germline V gene encodes CDR1 SGHTA and CDR2 FQGNSA. This CDR3 is built from 16 residues.

This clonotype showed up many times. The chain combines TRBV4-2 with TRBJ2-5; no clear D gene. The V gene lost 1 base and the J gene lost 5 bases, with 11 bases spanning the gap. The CDR3 sequence is 14 residues long. The germline gives CDR1 LGHNA, CDR2 YNFKEQ. The DNA for the CDR3 is TGTGCCAGCAGCCAAGGAGTAGGTTCGGAGACCCAGTACTTC. Amino acids: CASSQGVGSETQYF.

The chain has TRBV12-3 or TRBV12-4 and TRBJ2-3, with 10 positions matching TRBD1. The CDR3 sequence is 15 residues long. The junction had 4 bases not matched to a gene; V was cut back by 5 bases and J by 2 bases. The CDR3: CASSTGTGVTDTQYF. Written as DNA, the CDR3 is TGTGCCAGCAGTACTGGGACAGGGGTCACAGATACGCAGTATTTT.

This clonotype was counted only a few times. The chain has TRBV12-3 or TRBV12-4 and TRBJ1-5; no firm D call. This CDR3 region has 12 residues. V shed 8 bases and J shed 5 bases, with 10 bases lying between them. The CDR3 sequence is CASPLGYQPQHF. The CDR3 region has the DNA TGTGCCAGCCCGTTGGGCTATCAGCCCCAGCATTTT.

This clonotype has more than one count but fewer than ten. Here the CDR3 DNA reads TGTGCCAGCAGTTACGGTACAGGGAACTATGGCTACACCTTC. Protein product: CASSYGTGNYGYTF. This chain uses TRBV27 with TRBJ1-2; D perhaps matches TRBD1 (6 bases). V gave up 4 bases and J gave up 2 bases, with 11 bases separating them. There are 14 residues in the CDR3. The V gene's germline CDR1 is MNHEY and CDR2 SMNVEV (reference sequence).

The rearrangement uses TRBV11-2 and TRBJ1-6; D ambiguous. The CDR3 consists of 11 residues. V was pared by 6 bases and J by 5 bases, with 2 bases between. CDR1 is SGHAT and CDR2 is FQNNGV in the germline V gene. CDR3 in amino acids: CASRHNSPLHF. The DNA of the CDR3 is TGTGCCAGCAGGCATAATTCACCCCTCCACTTT.

Of note for this clonotype: A much larger clone is a single base away; this may be a read error. The conserved closing phenylalanine or tryptophan is absent in this CDR3, likely reflecting a read error. The genes are TRBV29-1 and TRBJ2-7; D could derive from TRBD1 or TRBD2 (6 bases each). CDR1 and CDR2 from the germline V gene are SQVTM and ANQGSEA. The CDR3 has 11 residues. The germline V and J ends were trimmed by 3 bases and 9 bases, with 12 bases remaining between them. The CDR3 region is CSVERGDGQYY. DNA for the CDR3: TGCAGCGTTGAGAGGGGGGACGGGCAGTACTAC.

V gene TRBV20-1 combines with J gene TRBJ2-7; 8 nucleotides agree with TRBD2. Per the germline V gene, CDR1 is DFQATT and CDR2 is SNEGSKA (reference sequence). V gave up 3 bases and J gave up 0 bases; unmatched junction bases: 7. This CDR3 is built from 15 residues. CDR3 loop: CSARTGGPSSYEQYF. The CDR3 DNA reads as TGCAGTGCTAGGACGGGGGGGCCGAGCTCCTACGAGCAGTACTTC.

The chain has TRBV18 and TRBJ1-2; tentatively, D is TRBD1 (5 bases). There are 16 residues in the CDR3. V was cut by 2 bases and J by 4 bases, with 17 bases left in between. The germline gives CDR1 KGHSH, CDR2 LQKENI. The DNA for the CDR3 is TGTGCCAGCTCACCAATAGGGACCCCATCATCCTATGGCTACACCTTC. It yields the protein CASSPIGTPSSYGYTF. Together with reference TRBV18 and TRBJ1-2, the CDR3 gives the full variable domain: NAGVMQNPRHLVRRRGQEARLRCSPMKGHSHVYWYRQLPEEGLKFMVYLQKENIIDESGMPKERFSAEFPKEGPSILRIQQVVRGDSAAYFCASSPIGTPSSYGYTFGSGTRLTVV.

This clonotype was picked up a small number of times. This chain's CDR3 is CSVWDTGTEAFF. Written as DNA, the CDR3 is TGCAGCGTTTGGGACACGGGCACTGAAGCTTTCTTT. V gene TRBV29-1 combines with J gene TRBJ1-1, with D maybe TRBD1 (6 bases). Between the trimmed V and J ends, which lost 5 bases and 4 bases, there was a span of 11 bases. The CDR3 contains 12 residues. CDR1 and CDR2 from the germline V gene are SQVTM and ANQGSEA.